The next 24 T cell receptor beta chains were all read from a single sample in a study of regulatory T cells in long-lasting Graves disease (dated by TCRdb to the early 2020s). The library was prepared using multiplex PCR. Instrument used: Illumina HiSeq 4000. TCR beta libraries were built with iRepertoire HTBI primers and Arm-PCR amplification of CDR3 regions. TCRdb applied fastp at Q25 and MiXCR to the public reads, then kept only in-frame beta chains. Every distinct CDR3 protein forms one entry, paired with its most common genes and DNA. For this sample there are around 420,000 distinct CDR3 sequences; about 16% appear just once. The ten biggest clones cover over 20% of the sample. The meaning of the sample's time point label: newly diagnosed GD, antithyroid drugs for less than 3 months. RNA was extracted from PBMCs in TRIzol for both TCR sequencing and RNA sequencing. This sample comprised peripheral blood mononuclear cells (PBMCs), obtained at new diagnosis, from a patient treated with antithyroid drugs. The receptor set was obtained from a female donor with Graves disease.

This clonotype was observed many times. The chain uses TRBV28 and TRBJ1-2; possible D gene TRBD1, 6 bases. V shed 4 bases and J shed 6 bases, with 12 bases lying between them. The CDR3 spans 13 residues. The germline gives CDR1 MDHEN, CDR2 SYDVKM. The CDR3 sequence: CASSSHRADGYTF. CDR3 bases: TGTGCCAGCAGTTCCCACAGGGCGGATGGCTACACCTTC.

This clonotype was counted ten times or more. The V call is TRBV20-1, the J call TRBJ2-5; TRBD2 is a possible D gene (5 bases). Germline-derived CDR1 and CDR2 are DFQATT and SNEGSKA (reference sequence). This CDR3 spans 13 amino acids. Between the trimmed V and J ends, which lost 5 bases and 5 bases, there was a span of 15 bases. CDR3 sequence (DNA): TGCAGTGCTGCCCCCGGACTGGGGGAGACCCAGTACTTC. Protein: CSAAPGLGETQYF.

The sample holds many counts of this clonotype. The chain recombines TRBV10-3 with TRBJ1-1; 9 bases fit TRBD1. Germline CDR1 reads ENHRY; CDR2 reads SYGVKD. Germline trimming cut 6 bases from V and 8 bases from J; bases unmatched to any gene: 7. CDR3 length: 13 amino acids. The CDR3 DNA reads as TGTGCCATCAGCGGACAGGGGATGAGAGAAGCTTTCTTT. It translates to CAISGQGMREAFF.

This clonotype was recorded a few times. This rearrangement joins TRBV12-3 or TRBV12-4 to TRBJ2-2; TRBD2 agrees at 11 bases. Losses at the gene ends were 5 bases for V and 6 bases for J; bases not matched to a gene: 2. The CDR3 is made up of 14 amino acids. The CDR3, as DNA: TGTGCCAGCAGTCTGGGACTAGCGGCCGGGGAGCTGTTTTTT. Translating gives CASSLGLAAGELFF.

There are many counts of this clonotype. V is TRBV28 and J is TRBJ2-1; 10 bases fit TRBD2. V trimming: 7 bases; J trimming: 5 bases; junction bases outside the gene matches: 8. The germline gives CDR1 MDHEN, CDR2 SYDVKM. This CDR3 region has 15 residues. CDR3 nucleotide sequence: TGTGCCAGCACCCCCGGGACTAGCGAGAACAATGAGCAGTTCTTC. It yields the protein CASTPGTSENNEQFF. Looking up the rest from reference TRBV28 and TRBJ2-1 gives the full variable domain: DVKVTQSSRYLVKRTGEKVFLECVQDMDHENMFWYRQDPGLGLRLIYFSYDVKMKEKGDIPEGYSVSREKKERFSLILESASTNQTSMYLCASTPGTSENNEQFFGPGTRLTVL.

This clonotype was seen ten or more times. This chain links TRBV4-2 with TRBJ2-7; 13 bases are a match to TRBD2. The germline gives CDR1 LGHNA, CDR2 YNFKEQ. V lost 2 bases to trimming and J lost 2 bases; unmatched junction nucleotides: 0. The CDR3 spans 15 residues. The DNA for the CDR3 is TGTGCCAGCAGCCAAACTAGCGGGAGGGCCTACGAGCAGTACTTC. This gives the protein CASSQTSGRAYEQYF.

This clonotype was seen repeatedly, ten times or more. DNA of the CDR3: TGCGCCAGCACCCCGCGCCGACTAGCGGGAGGGAATGAGCAGTTCTTC. It is translated as CASTPRRLAGGNEQFF. The chain has TRBV10-2 and TRBJ2-1; TRBD2 matches 14 bases. V shed 7 bases and J 7 bases; nucleotides not matched to a gene: 9. This CDR3 region has 16 residues. Germline V gene data show CDR1 as WSHSY and CDR2 as SAAADI.

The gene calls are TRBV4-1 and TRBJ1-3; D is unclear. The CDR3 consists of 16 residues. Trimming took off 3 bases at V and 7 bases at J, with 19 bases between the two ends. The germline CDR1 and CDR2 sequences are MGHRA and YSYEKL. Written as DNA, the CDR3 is TGCGCCAGCAGCCAGCCCACAGCGGTTGCCGGGAACACCATATATTTT. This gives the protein CASSQPTAVAGNTIYF.

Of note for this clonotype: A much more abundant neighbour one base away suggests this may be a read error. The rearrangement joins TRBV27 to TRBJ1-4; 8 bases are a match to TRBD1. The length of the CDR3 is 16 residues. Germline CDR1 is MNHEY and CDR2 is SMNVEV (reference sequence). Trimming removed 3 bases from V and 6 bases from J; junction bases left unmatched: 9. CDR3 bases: TGTGCCAGCAGTTTCCGGGACAGGTCGCGGGATGAAAAACTGTTTTTT. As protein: CASSFRDRSRDEKLFF.

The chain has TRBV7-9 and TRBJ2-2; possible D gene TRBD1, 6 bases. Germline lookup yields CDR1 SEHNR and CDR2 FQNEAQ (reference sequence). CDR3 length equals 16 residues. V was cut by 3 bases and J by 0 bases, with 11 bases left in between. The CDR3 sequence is CASSFSPGANTGELFF. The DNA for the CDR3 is TGTGCCAGCAGCTTCTCGCCAGGGGCGAACACCGGGGAGCTGTTTTTT.

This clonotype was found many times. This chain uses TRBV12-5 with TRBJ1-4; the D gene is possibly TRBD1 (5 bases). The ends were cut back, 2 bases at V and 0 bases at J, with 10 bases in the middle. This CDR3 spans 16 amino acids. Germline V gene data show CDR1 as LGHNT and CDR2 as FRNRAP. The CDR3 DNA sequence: TGTGCTAGTGGTTTGAGTACAGGCGCAACTAATGAAAAACTGTTTTTT. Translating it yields CASGLSTGATNEKLFF.

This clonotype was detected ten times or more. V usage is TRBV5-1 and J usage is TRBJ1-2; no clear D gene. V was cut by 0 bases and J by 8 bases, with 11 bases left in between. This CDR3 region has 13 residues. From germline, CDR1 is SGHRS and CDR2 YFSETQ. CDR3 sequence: CASSLGPIGGYTF. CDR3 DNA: TGCGCCAGCAGCTTGGGACCTATAGGAGGCTACACCTTC.

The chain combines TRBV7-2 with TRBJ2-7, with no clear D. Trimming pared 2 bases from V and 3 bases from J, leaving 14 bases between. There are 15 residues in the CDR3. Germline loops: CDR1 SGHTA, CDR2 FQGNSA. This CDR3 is CASSLSFGRGYEQYF. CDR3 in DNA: TGTGCCAGCAGCTTATCATTTGGCAGAGGCTACGAGCAGTACTTC.

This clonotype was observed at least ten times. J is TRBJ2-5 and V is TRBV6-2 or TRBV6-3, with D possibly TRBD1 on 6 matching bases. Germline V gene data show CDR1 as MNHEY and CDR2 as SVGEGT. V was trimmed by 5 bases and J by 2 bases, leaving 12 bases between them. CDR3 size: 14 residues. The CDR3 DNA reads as TGTGCCAGCAGTAAAGGACAGCAACAAGAGACCCAGTACTTC. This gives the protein CASSKGQQQETQYF.

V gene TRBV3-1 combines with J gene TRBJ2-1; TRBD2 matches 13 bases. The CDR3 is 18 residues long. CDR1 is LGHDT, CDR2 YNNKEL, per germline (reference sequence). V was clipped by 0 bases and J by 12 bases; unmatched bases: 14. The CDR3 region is CASSQDVSGTSGMVVQFF. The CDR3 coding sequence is TGTGCCAGCAGCCAAGATGTTTCCGGGACTAGCGGGATGGTCGTGCAGTTCTTC.

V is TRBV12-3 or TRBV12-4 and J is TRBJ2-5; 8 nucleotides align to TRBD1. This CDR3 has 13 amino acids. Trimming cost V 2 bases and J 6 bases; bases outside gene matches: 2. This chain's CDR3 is CASSLQGAQTQYF. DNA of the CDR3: TGTGCCAGCAGTTTACAGGGGGCGCAGACCCAGTACTTC.

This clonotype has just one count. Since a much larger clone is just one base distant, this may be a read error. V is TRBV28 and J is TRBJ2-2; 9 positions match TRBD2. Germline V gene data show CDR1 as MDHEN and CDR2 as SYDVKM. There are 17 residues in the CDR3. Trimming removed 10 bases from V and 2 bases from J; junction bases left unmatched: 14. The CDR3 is CATIPWREGRNTGELFF. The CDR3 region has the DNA TGTGCCACCATCCCATGGCGGGAGGGAAGAAACACCGGGGAGCTGTTTTTT.

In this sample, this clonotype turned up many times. The CDR3 loop reads CASSLVGAAPYEQYF. For the CDR3, the DNA is TGTGCCAGCAGCTTAGTTGGGGCTGCCCCCTACGAGCAGTACTTC. The chain couples TRBV7-2 to TRBJ2-7; D is perhaps TRBD1 (5 bases). Germline V gives CDR1 SGHTA, CDR2 FQGNSA. This CDR3 spans 15 amino acids. Trimming shortened V by 1 base and J by 2 bases, and 12 bases separated the two germline ends.

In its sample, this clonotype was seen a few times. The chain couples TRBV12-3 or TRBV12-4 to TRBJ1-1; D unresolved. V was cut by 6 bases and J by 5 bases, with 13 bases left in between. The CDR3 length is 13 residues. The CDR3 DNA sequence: TGTGCCAGCAGGTATAAAGGGAGGACTGAAGCTTTCTTT. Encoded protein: CASRYKGRTEAFF.

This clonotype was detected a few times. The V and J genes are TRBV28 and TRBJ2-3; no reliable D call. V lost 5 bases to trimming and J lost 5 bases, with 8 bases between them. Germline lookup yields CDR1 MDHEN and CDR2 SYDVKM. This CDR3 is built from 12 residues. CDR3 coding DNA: TGTGCCAGCAGTCCCCATGGAGATACGCAGTATTTT. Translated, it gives CASSPHGDTQYF.

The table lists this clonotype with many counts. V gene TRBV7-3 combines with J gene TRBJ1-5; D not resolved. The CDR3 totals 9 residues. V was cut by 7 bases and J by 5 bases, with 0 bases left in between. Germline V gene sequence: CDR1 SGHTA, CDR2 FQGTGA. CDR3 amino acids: CASNQPQHF. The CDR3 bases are TGTGCCAGCAATCAGCCCCAGCATTTT. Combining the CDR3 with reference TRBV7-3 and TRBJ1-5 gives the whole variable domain GAGVSQTPSNKVTEKGKYVELRCDPISGHTALYWYRQSLGQGPEFLIYFQGTGAADDSGLPNDRFFAVRPEGSVSTLKIQRTERGDSAVYLCASNQPQHFGDGTRLSIL.

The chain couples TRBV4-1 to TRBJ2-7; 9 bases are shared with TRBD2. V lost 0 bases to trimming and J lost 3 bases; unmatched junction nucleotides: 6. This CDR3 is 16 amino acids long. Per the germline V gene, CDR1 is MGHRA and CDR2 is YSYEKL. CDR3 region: CASSQDTSGFNYEQYF. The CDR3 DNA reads TGCGCCAGCAGCCAAGATACTAGCGGGTTTAACTACGAGCAGTACTTC.

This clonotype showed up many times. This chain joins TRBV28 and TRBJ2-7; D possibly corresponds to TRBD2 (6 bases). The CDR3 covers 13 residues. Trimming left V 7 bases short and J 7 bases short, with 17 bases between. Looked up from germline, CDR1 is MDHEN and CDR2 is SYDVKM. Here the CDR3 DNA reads TGTGCCAGCACCCGAAGGAGGGTGGGTGAGCAGTACTTC. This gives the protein CASTRRRVGEQYF.

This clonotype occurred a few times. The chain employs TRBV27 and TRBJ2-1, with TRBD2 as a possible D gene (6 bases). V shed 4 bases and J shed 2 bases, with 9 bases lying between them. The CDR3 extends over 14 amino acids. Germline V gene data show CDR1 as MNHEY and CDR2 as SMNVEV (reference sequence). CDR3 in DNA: TGTGCCAGCAGTTATAGCGGCGCCTACAATGAGCAGTTCTTC. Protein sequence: CASSYSGAYNEQFF.